A selection of T cell receptor beta chains follows, all from one sample in a study of shared clonotypes between healthy human individuals. Sequenced by immunoSEQ multiplex PCR; TCRdb stores in-frame clones only, minus some. This sample has 2.3 million or so clones, with just over 90% found just once. Sequencing input: naive CD4+ T cells from PBMCs. Receptor source: a man younger than 35 in good health. Some clones in this sample may be carry-over from other donors' samples. Both conserved end residues are trimmed from each CDR3.

TRBJ2-5	TRBV5-6	ASSPGLAGQSLRETQY
TRBJ2-6	TRBV28	ASRGSSSGANVLT
TRBJ1-1	TRBV18	ASSLAGRPEAF
TRBJ2-5	TRBV7-2	ASSSTTSGGGTQY
TRBJ2-1	TRBV25-1	ASIASGRGYNEQF
TRBJ2-1	TRBV30	AWGADSRSALEF
TRBJ2-2	TRBV5-6	ASSLEAGVPGELF
TRBJ2-3	TRBV27	ASSLWGVGPGLAKTDTQY
TRBJ2-3	TRBV7-8	ASSAPGLAGTDTQY
TRBJ1-5	TRBV30	AWSTEGNQPQH
TRBJ2-2	TRBV11-1	ASRDAGLGITGELF
TRBJ2-3	TRBV7-7	ASSPTSGTDTQY
TRBJ1-2	TRBV28	ASSWNYGYT
TRBJ2-3	TRBV10-1	ASSESGGKGTDTQY
TRBJ2-7	TRBV27	ASSYRLRGYEQY
TRBJ2-3	TRBV29-1	SVETRTGSTDTQY
TRBJ2-3	TRBV14	ASSPSGSTDTQY
TRBJ1-1	TRBV29-1	SVVGHLRSTEAF
TRBJ1-5	TRBV28	ASKMDRGGQPQH
TRBJ1-4	TRBV5-5	ASSLGFGNEKLF
TRBJ1-4	TRBV5-1	ASRPGTGAEKLF
TRBJ2-7	TRBV5-4	ASSPGGTGGYEQY
TRBJ2-3	TRBV29-1	SVDEGGVADTQY
TRBJ2-3	TRBV7-9	ASSFTDRSTDTQY
TRBJ1-1	TRBV7-8	ASSFRENTEAF
TRBJ2-7	TRBV13	ASSPTDTYEQY
TRBJ2-7	TRBV6-5	ASSEDGSSYEQY
TRBJ2-7	TRBV28	ASSLGASGRILQY
TRBJ2-1	TRBV10-3	ATAGYNEQF
TRBJ2-1	TRBV29-1	SVTGTPSSYNEQF
TRBJ1-5	TRBV6-1	ASSVQDISNQPQH
TRBJ2-3	TRBV6-5	ASRAGLADTITQY
TRBJ2-7	TRBV6-1	ASSPQSWSHYEQY
TRBJ2-7	TRBV27	ASSTALFYEQY
TRBJ1-1	TRBV4-1	ASSRTRGPRMEAF
TRBJ1-2	TRBV5-1	ASSSELGQGPYGYT
TRBJ2-1	TRBV4-2	ASSASGSGTYNEQF
TRBJ2-1	TRBV7-2	ASSLDRPSYNEQF
TRBJ2-7	TRBV5-5	ASSLPRSGEQY
TRBJ1-5	TRBV19	ASSRILPGQGAGRYQPQH
TRBJ2-6	TRBV19	ASSMGGGQAYSGANVLT
TRBJ2-3	TRBV21-1	ATNLVKRAFGDTQY
TRBJ2-5	TRBV7-2	ASSLGPRGQLGTQY
TRBJ2-7	TRBV5-6	ASSLWQDVTYEQY
TRBJ2-1	TRBV27	ASSLSISREQF
TRBJ1-5	TRBV18	ASSQIEGNQPQH
TRBJ2-2	TRBV6-6	ASSYGRGRELF
TRBJ1-4	TRBV30	AWSAQVREKLF
TRBJ1-1	TRBV2	ASSGEGEGTEAF